The 9 T cell receptor beta chains below were found in one sample sequenced in a study of blood T cell repertoires in COVID-19 (dated by TCRdb to the early 2020s). Libraries came from the immunoSEQ multiplex PCR assay. Entries here come from immuneACCESS through TCRdb and include only in-frame sequences with V and J called. Some clones fail to appear in such tables; in the studies checked, an unresolved V gene covers under half of the shortfall, and the cause of the remainder is unknown. The sample includes roughly 250,000 clones, with roughly 90% observed a single time. Of the sample, about 2.5% is held by the ten largest clones. The sequencing sample was made of PBMCs or T cells enriched from blood (not recorded which). The receptors come from a woman between 40 and 55 years old with acute COVID-19.

This chain joins TRBV25-1 and TRBJ2-3; 10 nucleotides align to TRBD2. Germline V lookup: CDR1 MGHDK, CDR2 SYGVNS. The CDR3 loop spans 17 amino acids. Trimming took 1 base from V and 0 from J; bases not matched to a gene: 4. The CDR3 here is CASSESRTSGSTDTQYF. CDR3 nucleotides: TGTGCCAGCAGTGAATCGCGGACTAGCGGTAGCACAGATACGCAGTATTTT.

The genes are TRBV7-9 and TRBJ2-3; 9 bases align to TRBD1. Germline V gives CDR1 SEHNR, CDR2 FQNEAQ (reference sequence). The CDR3 contains 15 residues. Trimming at V came to 3 bases and at J to 4 bases, leaving 5 bases not matched to a gene. In nucleotides, the CDR3 is TGTGCCAGCAGCTTGGGGGACAGGGTACCAGATACGCAGTATTTT. It is translated as CASSLGDRVPDTQYF.

J is TRBJ1-4 and V is TRBV24-1, with 12 bases identical to TRBD1. V shed 4 bases, J shed 8 bases, and the junction held 4 bases outside the gene matches. From germline, CDR1 is KGHDR and CDR2 SFDVKD. CDR3 length: 15 residues. The CDR3 spells CATSDPGQGAEKLFF. The CDR3 nucleotides are TGTGCCACCAGTGACCCGGGACAGGGGGCCGAAAAACTGTTTTTT.

The chain uses TRBV30 and TRBJ2-1; no reliable D call. The V end lost 5 bases, the J end lost 9 bases, and 14 bases lay between the germline ends. This CDR3 has 12 residues. Per germline, CDR1 GTSNPN and CDR2 SVGIG (reference sequence). The CDR3: CAWGDGVGEQFF. Here the CDR3 DNA reads TGTGCCTGGGGAGACGGAGTGGGTGAGCAGTTCTTC.

The V call is TRBV7-3, the J call TRBJ2-1; no clear D gene. The CDR3 runs to 16 residues. V lost 1 base and J lost 2, with 12 bases in between. The germline gives CDR1 SGHTA, CDR2 FQGTGA. The CDR3 region is CASSLNAGDAYNEQFF. DNA for the CDR3: TGTGCCAGCAGCTTAAATGCAGGTGACGCCTACAATGAGCAGTTCTTC.

The chain joins TRBV11-2 to TRBJ2-7; 8 positions agree with TRBD1. Trimming removed 2 bases from V and 2 bases from J; junction bases left unmatched: 5. This CDR3 spans 15 amino acids. CDR1 is SGHAT and CDR2 is FQNNGV in the germline V gene. CDR3 nucleotides: TGTGCCAGCAGCTTACAGGGGGCTGTTCCCTACGAGCAGTACTTC. Translated, it gives CASSLQGAVPYEQYF. The whole variable domain, remainder taken from reference TRBV11-2 and TRBJ2-7, is EAGVAQSPRYKIIEKRQSVAFWCNPISGHATLYWYQQILGQGPKLLIQFQNNGVVDDSQLPKDRFSAERLKGVDSTLKIQPAKLEDSAVYLCASSLQGAVPYEQYFGPGTRLTVT.

The chain has TRBV25-1 and TRBJ1-3; 7 nucleotides line up with TRBD1. The germline CDR1 and CDR2 sequences are MGHDK and SYGVNS. The CDR3 runs 15 residues. With V trimmed by 3 bases and J by 3 bases, 5 bases remained unmatched. DNA of the CDR3: TGTGCCAGCAGTGATGTACAGGGGCTTGGAAACACCATATATTTT. Translated: CASSDVQGLGNTIYF.

The genes are TRBV30 and TRBJ2-2, with TRBD2 matching over 9 bases. Germline V gives CDR1 GTSNPN, CDR2 SVGIG (reference sequence). The J segment lost 7 bases and the V segment lost 4 bases, leaving 10 bases of the junction unmatched. This CDR3 region has 15 residues. The CDR3 DNA reads as TGTGCCTGGATTGACGGGACTAGCATATTCGGGGAGCTGTTTTTT. This sequence encodes CAWIDGTSIFGELFF.

CDR3 sequence reads: CASSSRGNEQFF. The CDR3 region has the DNA TGTGCCAGCAGCTCTAGGGGGAATGAGCAGTTCTTC. The J gene is TRBJ2-1, the V gene TRBV3-1 (or the pseudogene TRBV3-2); perhaps TRBD1 as D (6 bases). V lost 5 bases and J lost 7, with 9 bases in between. CDR1 is LGHDT, CDR2 YNNKEL, per germline (reference sequence). The length of the CDR3 is 12 residues.